This T cell receptor (beta chain) was obtained from a study of human CD8 memory T cell subsets. Germline-derived CDR1 and CDR2 are SGHRS and YFSETQ. The CDR3 runs to 14 residues. Libraries for TCR beta were constructed using UMI-labeled 5' RACE. TCRdb re-called the 5' RACE reads; one entry per CDR3 protein, DNA not given. This repertoire comprises thousands of distinct CDR3 sequences; its ten largest clones make up roughly 24%. The sequencing sample was made of CD8+ T cells from PBMCs. The source of this sequence is a human donor in good health. The V and J genes are TRBV5-1 and TRBJ2-3; no DNA is available, so the TRBD2 call from TCRdb remains unchecked. The CDR3 here is CASSVSGGTDTQYF.